This T cell receptor beta chain is drawn from a study of CD8+ T cells in alopecia areata. Study-level background: Tofacitinib administration to treated patients was oral, at 5 to 10 mg twice daily. Findings and limits, study-wide: Many expanded lesional clones stayed in scalp and blood while on tofacitinib. Sequence data from scalp samples additionally include resident alphabeta T cells of normal skin.

Noted treatment: oral pan-JAK inhibitor, 5-10 mg twice daily. Patients with alopecia areata provided lesional scalp punch biopsies as well as peripheral blood. After isolation, RNA underwent reverse transcription to generate cDNA as the sequencing template. TCRdb's table, derived via immunoSEQ multiplex PCR, lists solely in-frame clones and lacks some. The table shows 200,000 to 250,000 clones, with 64% occurring only once. This CDR3 is built from 16 residues. Trimming left V 2 bases short and J 6 bases short, with 19 bases between. Germline values: CDR1 SGHTA, CDR2 FQGNSA. Of note for this clone: Antigen: not known.

The V gene is TRBV7-2, the J gene TRBJ1-1; D not certain. The clonotype was recovered from a human donor with alopecia areata. Here the sequenced sample was CD4+ T cells sorted from blood, taken at week 4, from a patient treated with tofacitinib. CDR3 in DNA: TGTGCCAGCAGCTTACATGGTAACCGCGACCGGGCTGAAGCTTTCTTT. Residues: CASSLHGNRDRAEAFF.